This T cell receptor (beta chain) was sequenced in a study of blood T cell repertoires in COVID-19. Overall study: Some COVID-19 samples were acute and others convalescent; all came from the United States, Italy and Spain. PBMCs, B-cell-depleted T cells, or T cells provided the cDNA or gDNA that made up the material.

In the original analysis: Reference gene primers were amplified, and this amplification served to estimate nucleated cell counts. Profiling relied on immunoSEQ multiplex PCR, and the TCRdb table lists in-frame clones only, not all of them. The V and J calls and clone size come from that table; D and trimming were worked out from the DNA. Of about 49,000 clones in the sample, 85% to 90% were seen once. The specimen sequenced was peripheral blood. This clonotype was obtained from a human donor in a cohort sampled during active COVID-19.

The CDR3 reads CASSLSAGTVSYEQYF. The CDR3 DNA sequence: TGTGCCAGCAGTTTATCAGCCGGGACAGTCTCCTACGAGCAGTACTTC. This chain uses TRBV27 with TRBJ2-7; 7 positions match TRBD1. Germline CDR1 MNHEY, CDR2 SMNVEV (reference sequence). The V gene end was trimmed by 0 bases and the J gene end by 0 bases; junction bases not matched to a gene: 5. The CDR3 loop spans 16 amino acids.